The 21 T cell receptor beta chains given below trace back to one sample, sequenced in a study of TET2 disruption in CD19-targeted CAR T cells. Treatment denoted: autologous CTL019 cells: CD19 CAR with 4-1BB and CD3 zeta domains. Their cognate antigens are unknown. Method: immunoSEQ multiplex PCR; TCRdb's copy keeps in-frame clones and lacks some. Recorded for this sample: about 2,000 clones. The material was CD8+ T cells sorted from cultured blood T cells, obtained for CD19 CAR T cell therapy. These receptors came from a man aged 70 or older with chronic lymphocytic leukemia.

According to its frequency, this clone is medium-sized. CDR3 loop: CASSLGLGQLAKSNEQFF. Incomplete CDR3 DNA: TGTGCCAGCAGCTTAGGCCTGGGCCAACTAGCTAAGAGCAATGAG. The chain is built from TRBV13 and TRBJ2-1, with D perhaps matching TRBD2 (6 bases). The sequence runs out 3 residues before the end of the CDR3; the remainder is reconstructed from the germline J gene. V gave up 0 bases and J gave up 6 bases, with 21 bases separating them. The CDR3 runs 18 residues. CDR1 is PRHDT, CDR2 FYEKMQ, per germline (reference sequence).

For this clone: The DNA ends 3 residues before the CDR3 does, and the rest of the CDR3 is filled in from the germline J gene. The same CDR3 arises from other DNA sequences in this sample as well. The chain uses TRBV7-9 and TRBJ1-2; unclear D gene. Germline loops: CDR1 SEHNR, CDR2 FQNEAQ (reference sequence). The CDR3 covers 14 residues. CDR3 bases read: TGTGCCAGCAGCCTCGCGGGTTCCTACAATGAA. Protein product: CASSLAGSYNE. The full CDR3 is CASSLAGSYNEYTF.

Concerning this clone: The CDR3 end lies 3 residues beyond the end of the read and is filled in from the germline J gene. The same CDR3 arises from other DNA sequences in this sample as well. The gene calls are TRBV6-2 or TRBV6-3 and TRBJ2-7; 7 bases match TRBD2. Germline V lookup: CDR1 MNHEY, CDR2 SVGEGT. This CDR3 is built from 15 residues. After removal of 10 bases from V and 2 bases from J, the junction contained 14 bases not matched to a gene. This CDR3 reads CAISAGHGRAYEQYF. The DNA read from the CDR3 is TGTGCCATTTCCGCGGGGCATGGGAGGGCCTACGAG.

As concerns this clone: The read ends 3 residues shy of where the CDR3 ends; the end is completed using the germline J gene. The chain is built from TRBV12-3 or TRBV12-4 and TRBJ2-3; 9 bases agree with TRBD1. The V and J ends lost 6 bases and 4 bases, in that order; junction bases with no gene match: 8. The CDR3 spans 15 residues. CDR3 DNA (partial): TGTGCCAGCAGCCCGACAGGGGGTCTCGCAGATACG. Encoded protein: CASSPTGGLADT. The complete CDR3 sequence is CASSPTGGLADTQYF.

Comments on this clone: The read ends 3 residues early relative to the CDR3; the germline J gene fills the gap. Other DNA sequences of this sample code for an identical CDR3. The chain recombines TRBV19 with TRBJ1-2, with D maybe TRBD1 (5 bases). Germline-derived CDR1 and CDR2 are LNHDA and SQIVND (reference sequence). The CDR3 is made up of 16 amino acids. The CDR3: CASSIQGLAGGTIYTF. The covered CDR3 bases are TGTGCCAGTAGTATCCAGGGCCTAGCGGGGGGTACGATC.

By frequency, this clone registers large. The read ends 3 residues early relative to the CDR3; the germline J gene fills the gap. The chain couples TRBV5-6 to TRBJ1-2; no reliable D call. In germline, CDR1 is SGHDT, CDR2 YYEEEE. With 4 bases removed from V and 4 bases from J, the gap between germline ends came to 11 bases. The CDR3 is 13 amino acids. The DNA read from the CDR3 is TGTGCCAGCAGCCTGGTCAGTGGCTATGGC. Its protein product is CASSLVSGYG. The whole CDR3 protein reads CASSLVSGYGYTF.

Notes on this clone: With the read ending 3 residues before the CDR3 end, the germline J gene is used to fill in that end. The J gene is TRBJ2-5, the V gene TRBV3-1 (or the pseudogene TRBV3-2); TRBD1 aligns across 7 bases. The CDR3 totals 14 residues. Looked up from germline, CDR1 is LGHDT and CDR2 is YNNKEL (reference sequence). J gave up 4 bases and V 0 bases, and 2 bases lay outside the gene matches. CDR3 bases read: TGTGCCAGCAGCCAAGACAGGGGGACAGAGACC. Its translation: CASSQDRGTET. The full CDR3 reads CASSQDRGTETQYF.

Measured by frequency, this clone is medium-sized. The DNA ends 3 residues before the CDR3 does, and the rest of the CDR3 is filled in from the germline J gene. The V and J genes are TRBV7-9 and TRBJ1-4; D perhaps matches TRBD1 (6 bases). The CDR3 extends over 13 amino acids. Per germline, CDR1 SEHNR and CDR2 FQNEAQ (reference sequence). Trimming pared 1 base from V and 8 bases from J, leaving 8 bases between. The sequenced part of the CDR3 DNA is TGTGCCAGCAGCTTAGAAACAGGGGAAAAA. Translation: CASSLETGEK. From start to end, the CDR3 is CASSLETGEKLFF.

As for this clone: The CDR3 end falls 3 residues outside the read, so it is completed with the germline J gene. The chain recombines TRBV20-1 with TRBJ1-5, with 10 bases aligning to TRBD1. Germline values: CDR1 DFQATT, CDR2 SNEGSKA (reference sequence). The CDR3 spans 18 residues. The V gene end was trimmed by 0 bases and the J gene end by 3 bases; junction bases not matched to a gene: 11. CDR3 loop: CSARDWETGGHSNQPQHF. Incomplete CDR3 DNA: TGCAGTGCTAGAGATTGGGAGACAGGGGGCCACTCCAATCAGCCC.

To note about this clone: The sequenced fragment ends 3 residues before the CDR3 boundary, so the rest is inferred from the germline J gene. The chain recombines TRBV7-6 with TRBJ2-5; maybe TRBD1 (5 bases). V shed 1 base and J shed 6 bases, with 15 bases lying between them. Germline V gives CDR1 SGHVS, CDR2 FNYEAQ. The CDR3 extends over 15 amino acids. The DNA read from the CDR3 is TGTGCCAGCAGCTTAGAAGGGGTAAGGGGAAAGACC. Amino acids: CASSLEGVRGKT. The complete CDR3 protein is CASSLEGVRGKTQYF.

This clone is medium-sized by frequency. The read terminates 3 residues ahead of where the CDR3 ends, so the germline J gene completes it. This chain connects TRBV20-1 to TRBJ2-5; 8 nucleotides align to TRBD2. CDR1 is DFQATT, CDR2 SNEGSKA, per germline (reference sequence). This CDR3 region has 15 residues. V shed 5 bases, J shed 6 bases, and the junction held 14 bases outside the gene matches. CDR3 bases read: TGCAGTGCTGGCGGGTTCGGAGCGGGGGTAAAGACC. Its protein product is CSAGGFGAGVKT. The CDR3 in full is CSAGGFGAGVKTQYF.

This clone shows up as medium-sized by frequency. The CDR3 goes on 3 residues after the read ends, and that part is filled in from the germline J gene. The chain has TRBV29-1 and TRBJ2-5; D is undetermined. Deletions cut 1 base from V and 0 bases from J, with 6 bases between. CDR3 length: 13 amino acids. Germline-derived CDR1 and CDR2 are SQVTM and ANQGSEA. The CDR3 protein is CSVEGQNQETQYF. The covered CDR3 bases are TGCAGCGTTGAAGGGCAAAACCAAGAGACC.

This clone is classed as medium-sized by frequency. The sequence runs out 3 residues before the end of the CDR3; the remainder is reconstructed from the germline J gene. The genes are TRBV11-3 and TRBJ2-1; possible D gene TRBD1, 5 bases. Germline values: CDR1 SGHNT, CDR2 YENEEA. V shed 3 bases and J shed 7 bases, with 13 bases lying between them. This CDR3 is 14 amino acids long. CDR3 region: CASSFAGLANEQFF. The CDR3 DNA, read in part, is TGTGCCAGCAGCTTCGCAGGGCTGGCTAATGAG. Filled out from reference TRBV11-3 and TRBJ2-1, the complete variable domain reads EAGVVQSPRYKIIEKKQPVAFWCNPISGHNTLYWYLQNLGQGPELLIRYENEEAVDDSQLPKDRFSAERLKGVDSTLKIQPAELGDSAVYLCASSFAGLANEQFFGPGTRLTVL.

According to its frequency, this clone is medium-sized. The DNA ends 3 residues before the CDR3 does, and the rest of the CDR3 is filled in from the germline J gene. The chain joins TRBV6-2 or TRBV6-3 to TRBJ1-2; D not certain. Germline-derived CDR1 and CDR2 are MNHEY and SVGEGT. V lost 0 bases and J lost 0, with 8 bases in between. The CDR3 extends over 15 amino acids. The CDR3 DNA, read in part, is TGTGCCAGCAGTTACTCGAGTACGGCTAACTATGGC. Encoded protein: CASSYSSTANYG. The entire CDR3 reads CASSYSSTANYGYTF.

To note about this clone: Sequencing ends 3 residues short of the CDR3 end; the germline J gene provides the rest. The V call is TRBV7-9, the J call TRBJ2-3; a weak D match, TRBD1 (5 bases). This CDR3 has 15 amino acids. Germline CDR1 and CDR2: SEHNR and FQNEAQ (reference sequence). The ends were cut back, 8 bases at V and 5 bases at J, with 20 bases in the middle. The CDR3: CASEAWAGMIDTQYF. The CDR3 bases that were read are TGTGCCAGCGAGGCTTGGGCAGGGATGATAGATACG.

This clone is classed as medium-sized (0.01 to 0.1%) by frequency. The sequenced fragment ends 3 residues before the CDR3 boundary, so the rest is inferred from the germline J gene. The V call is TRBV12-3 or TRBV12-4, the J call TRBJ2-2, with TRBD1 matching 9 bases. With 8 bases clipped from V and 4 bases from J, the junction kept 2 bases outside the gene matches. The length of the CDR3 is 13 residues. The CDR3 DNA, read in part, is TGTGCCAGCGAGACAGGGGGCACCGGGGAG. This gives the protein CASETGGTGE. The entire CDR3 protein is CASETGGTGELFF.

Of note for this clone: The read ends 3 residues before the CDR3 terminus; that terminus is restored from the germline J gene. Other nucleotide sequences from this sample produce the same CDR3. The rearrangement uses TRBV7-9 and TRBJ1-2; D is unresolved. This CDR3 has 14 amino acids. Germline assignment: CDR1 SEHNR and CDR2 FQNEAQ (reference sequence). The CDR3 bases that were read are TGTGCCAGCAGCCTCGCGGGTTCCTACAATGAC. This encodes CASSLAGSYND. The whole CDR3 sequence is CASSLAGSYNDYTF.

This clone is called medium-sized based on its frequency. With the read ending 3 residues before the CDR3 end, the germline J gene is used to fill in that end. The chain is built from TRBV2 and TRBJ2-2; 7 bases are a match to TRBD2. Germline trimming cut 1 base from V and 2 bases from J; bases unmatched to any gene: 4. Germline CDR1 and CDR2: SNHLY and FYNNEI. CDR3 length: 16 residues. The covered CDR3 bases are TGTGCCAGCAGTGAAGTCCCAGCGGGAAACACCGGGGAG. This sequence encodes CASSEVPAGNTGE. The whole CDR3 protein is CASSEVPAGNTGELFF.

This clone registers medium-sized by frequency. The read gets to within 3 residues of the CDR3 end, and the germline J gene fills in the rest. The chain employs TRBV28 and TRBJ2-6, with a tentative D call TRBD2 (5 bases). CDR1 and CDR2 from the germline V gene are MDHEN and SYDVKM. This CDR3 region has 15 residues. V was cut by 3 bases and J by 2 bases, with 8 bases left in between. CDR3 DNA, as far as it was read: TGTGCCAGCAGTTTGACTATTGCTGGGGCCAACGTC. This sequence encodes CASSLTIAGANV. The CDR3, in full, reads CASSLTIAGANVLTF.

A remark on this clone: The CDR3 goes on 3 residues after the read ends, and that part is filled in from the germline J gene. The J gene is TRBJ2-3, the V gene TRBV12-3 or TRBV12-4; 9 bases match TRBD1. The CDR3 has 16 amino acids. Trimming took 3 bases from V and 2 from J; bases not matched to a gene: 6. The CDR3 is CASSFFGTGHTDTQYF. CDR3 DNA (partial): TGTGCCAGCAGTTTTTTCGGGACAGGGCACACAGATACG.

Concerning this clone: The read terminates 3 residues ahead of where the CDR3 ends, so the germline J gene completes it. The J gene is TRBJ1-1, the V gene TRBV7-6, with a weak D call TRBD1 (6 bases). The CDR3 is 16 amino acids. CDR1 and CDR2 from the germline V gene are SGHVS and FNYEAQ. Partial CDR3 DNA: TGTGCCAGCAGCCCGGGGGGGCTAGAGAGGGCCAACGTA. Residues: CASSPGGLERANV. From start to end, the CDR3 is CASSPGGLERANVAFF.